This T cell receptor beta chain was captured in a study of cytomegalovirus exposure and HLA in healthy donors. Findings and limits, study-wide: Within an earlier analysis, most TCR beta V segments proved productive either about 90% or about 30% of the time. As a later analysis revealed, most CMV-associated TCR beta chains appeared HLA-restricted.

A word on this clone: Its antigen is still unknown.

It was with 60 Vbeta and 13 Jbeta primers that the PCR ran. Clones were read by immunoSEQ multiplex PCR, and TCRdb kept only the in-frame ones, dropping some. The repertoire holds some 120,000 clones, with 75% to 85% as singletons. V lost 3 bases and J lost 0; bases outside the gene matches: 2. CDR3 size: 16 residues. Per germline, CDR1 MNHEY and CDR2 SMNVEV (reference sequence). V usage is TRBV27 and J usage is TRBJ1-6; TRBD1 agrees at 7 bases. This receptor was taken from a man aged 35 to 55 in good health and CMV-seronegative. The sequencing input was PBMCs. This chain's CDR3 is CASSFGTASYNSPLHF. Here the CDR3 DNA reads TGTGCCAGCAGTTTCGGGACAGCCTCCTATAATTCACCCCTCCACTTT.